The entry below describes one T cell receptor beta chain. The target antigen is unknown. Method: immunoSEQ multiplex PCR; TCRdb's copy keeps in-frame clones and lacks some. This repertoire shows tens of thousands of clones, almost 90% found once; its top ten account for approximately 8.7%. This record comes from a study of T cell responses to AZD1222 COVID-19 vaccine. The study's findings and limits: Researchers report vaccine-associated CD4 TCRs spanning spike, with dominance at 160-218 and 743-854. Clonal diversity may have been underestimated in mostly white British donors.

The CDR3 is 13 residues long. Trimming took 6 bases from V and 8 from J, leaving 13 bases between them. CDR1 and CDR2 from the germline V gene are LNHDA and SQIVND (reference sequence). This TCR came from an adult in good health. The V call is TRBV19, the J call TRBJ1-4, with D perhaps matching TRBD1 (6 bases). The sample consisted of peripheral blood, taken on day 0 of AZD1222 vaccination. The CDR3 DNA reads TGTGCCAGTAGAACAGGGTCGTACGAAAAACTGTTTTTT. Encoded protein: CASRTGSYEKLFF.